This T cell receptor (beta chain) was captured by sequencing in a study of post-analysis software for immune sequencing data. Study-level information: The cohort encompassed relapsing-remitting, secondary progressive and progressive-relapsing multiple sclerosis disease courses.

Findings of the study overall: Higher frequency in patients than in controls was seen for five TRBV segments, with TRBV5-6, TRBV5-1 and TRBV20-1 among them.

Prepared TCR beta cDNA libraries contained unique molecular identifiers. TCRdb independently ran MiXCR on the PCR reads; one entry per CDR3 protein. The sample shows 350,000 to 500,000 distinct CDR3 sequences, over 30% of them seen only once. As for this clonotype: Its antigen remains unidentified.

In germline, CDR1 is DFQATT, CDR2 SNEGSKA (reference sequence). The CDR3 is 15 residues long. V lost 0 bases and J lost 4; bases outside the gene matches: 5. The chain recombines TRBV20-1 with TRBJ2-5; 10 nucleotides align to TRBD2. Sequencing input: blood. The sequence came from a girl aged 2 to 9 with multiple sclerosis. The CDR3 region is CSARDLAGEGETQYF. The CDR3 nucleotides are TGCAGTGCTAGAGATCTAGCGGGAGAGGGAGAGACCCAGTACTTC.